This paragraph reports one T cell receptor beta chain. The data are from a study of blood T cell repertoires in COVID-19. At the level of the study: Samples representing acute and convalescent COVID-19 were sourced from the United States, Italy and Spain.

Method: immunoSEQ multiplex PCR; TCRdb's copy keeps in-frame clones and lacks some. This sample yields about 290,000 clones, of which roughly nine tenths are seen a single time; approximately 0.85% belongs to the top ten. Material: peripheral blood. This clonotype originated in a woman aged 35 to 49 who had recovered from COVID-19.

The CDR3 here is CASSLSGQGQETQYF. The DNA of the CDR3 is TGTGCCAGCAGTTTATCGGGCCAGGGCCAAGAGACCCAGTACTTC. V is TRBV27 and J is TRBJ2-5; D is possibly TRBD1 (5 bases). V gave up 0 bases and J gave up 1 base, with 9 bases separating them. CDR1 is MNHEY and CDR2 is SMNVEV in the germline V gene (reference sequence). This CDR3 is 15 amino acids long.